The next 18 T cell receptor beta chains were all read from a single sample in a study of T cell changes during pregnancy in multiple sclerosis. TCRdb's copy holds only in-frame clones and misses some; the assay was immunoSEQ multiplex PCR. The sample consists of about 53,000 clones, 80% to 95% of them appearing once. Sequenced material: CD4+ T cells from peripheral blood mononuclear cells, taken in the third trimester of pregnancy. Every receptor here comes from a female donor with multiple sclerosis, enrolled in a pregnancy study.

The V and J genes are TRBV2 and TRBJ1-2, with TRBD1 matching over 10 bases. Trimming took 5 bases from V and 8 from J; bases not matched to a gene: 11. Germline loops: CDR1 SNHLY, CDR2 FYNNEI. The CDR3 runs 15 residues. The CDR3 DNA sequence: TGTGCCAGCAGTCCCCCGGGACAGGGGTCATTAGGCTACACCTTC. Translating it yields CASSPPGQGSLGYTF.

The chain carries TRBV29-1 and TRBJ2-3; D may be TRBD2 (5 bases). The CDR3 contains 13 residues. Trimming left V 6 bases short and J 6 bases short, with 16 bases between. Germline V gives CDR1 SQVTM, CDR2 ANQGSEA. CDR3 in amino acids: CSVVNGVWDTQYF. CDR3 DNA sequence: TGCAGCGTCGTCAACGGGGTATGGGATACGCAGTATTTT.

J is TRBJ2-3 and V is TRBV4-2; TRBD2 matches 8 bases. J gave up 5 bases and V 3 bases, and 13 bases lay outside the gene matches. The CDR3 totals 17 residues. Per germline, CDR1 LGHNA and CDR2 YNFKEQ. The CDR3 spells CASSHEVGPGGKDTQYF. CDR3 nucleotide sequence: TGTGCCAGCAGCCATGAGGTGGGGCCGGGGGGGAAAGATACGCAGTATTTT.

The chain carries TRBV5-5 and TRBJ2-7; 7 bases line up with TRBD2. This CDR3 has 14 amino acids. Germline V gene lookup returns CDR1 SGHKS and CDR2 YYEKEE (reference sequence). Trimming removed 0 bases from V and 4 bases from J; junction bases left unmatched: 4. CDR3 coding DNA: TGTGCCAGCAGCTTGGGGGGCGGGGGATACGAGCAGTACTTC. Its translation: CASSLGGGGYEQYF.

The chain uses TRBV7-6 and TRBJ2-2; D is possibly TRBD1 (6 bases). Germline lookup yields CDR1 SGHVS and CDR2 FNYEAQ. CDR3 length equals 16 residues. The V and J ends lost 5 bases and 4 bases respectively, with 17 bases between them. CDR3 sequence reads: CASSPQGHTSTGELFF. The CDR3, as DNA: TGTGCCAGCAGCCCTCAGGGGCACACCTCCACCGGGGAGCTGTTTTTT. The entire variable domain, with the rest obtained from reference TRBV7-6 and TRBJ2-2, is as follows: GAGVSQSPRYKVTKRGQDVALRCDPISGHVSLYWYRQALGQGPEFLTYFNYEAQQDKSGLPNDRFSAERPEGSISTLTIQRTEQRDSAMYRCASSPQGHTSTGELFFGEGSRLTVL.

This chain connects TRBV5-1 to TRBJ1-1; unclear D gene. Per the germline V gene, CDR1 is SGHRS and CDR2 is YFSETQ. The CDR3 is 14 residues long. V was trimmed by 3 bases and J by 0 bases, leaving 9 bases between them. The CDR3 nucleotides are TGCGCCAGCAGCTCGGCTAGCATGAACACTGAAGCTTTCTTT. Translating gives CASSSASMNTEAFF. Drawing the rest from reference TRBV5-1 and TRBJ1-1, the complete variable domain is KAGVTQTPRYLIKTRGQQVTLSCSPISGHRSVSWYQQTPGQGLQFLFEYFSETQRNKGNFPGRFSGRQFSNSRSEMNVSTLELGDSALYLCASSSASMNTEAFFGQGTRLTVV.

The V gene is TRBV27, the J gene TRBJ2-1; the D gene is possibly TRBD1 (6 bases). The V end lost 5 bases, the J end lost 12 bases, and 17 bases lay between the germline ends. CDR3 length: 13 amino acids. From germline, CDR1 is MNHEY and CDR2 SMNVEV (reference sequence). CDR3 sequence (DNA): TGTGCCAGCAGTGCCAACAGGGCCTGGGGGCAGTTCTTC. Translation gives CASSANRAWGQFF.

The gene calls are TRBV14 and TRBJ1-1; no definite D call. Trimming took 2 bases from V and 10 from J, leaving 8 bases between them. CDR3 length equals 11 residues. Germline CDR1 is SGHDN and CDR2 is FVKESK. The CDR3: CASSQTEGAFF. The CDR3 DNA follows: TGTGCCAGCAGCCAAACAGAGGGAGCTTTCTTT.

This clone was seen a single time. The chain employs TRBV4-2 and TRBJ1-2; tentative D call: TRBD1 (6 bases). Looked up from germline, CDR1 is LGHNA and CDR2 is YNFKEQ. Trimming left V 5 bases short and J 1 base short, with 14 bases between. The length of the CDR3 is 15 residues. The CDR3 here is CASSFDRSLNYGYTF. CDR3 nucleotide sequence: TGTGCCAGCAGCTTCGACAGGAGTCTTAACTATGGCTACACCTTC.

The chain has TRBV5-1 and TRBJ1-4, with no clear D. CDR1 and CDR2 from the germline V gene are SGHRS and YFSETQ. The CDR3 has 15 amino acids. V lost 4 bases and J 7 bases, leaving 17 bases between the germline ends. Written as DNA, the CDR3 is TGCGCCAGCAGCCCGGAGGCTGGTCCCACTGAAAAACTGTTTTTT. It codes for CASSPEAGPTEKLFF.

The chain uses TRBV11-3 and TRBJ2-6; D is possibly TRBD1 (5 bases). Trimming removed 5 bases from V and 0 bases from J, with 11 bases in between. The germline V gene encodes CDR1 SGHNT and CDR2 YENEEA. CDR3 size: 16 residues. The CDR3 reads CASSPRTGSGANVLTF. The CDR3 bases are TGTGCCAGCAGCCCCAGAACAGGCTCTGGGGCCAACGTCCTGACTTTC. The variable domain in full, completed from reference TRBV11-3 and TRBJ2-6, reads EAGVVQSPRYKIIEKKQPVAFWCNPISGHNTLYWYLQNLGQGPELLIRYENEEAVDDSQLPKDRFSAERLKGVDSTLKIQPAELGDSAVYLCASSPRTGSGANVLTFGAGSRLTVL.

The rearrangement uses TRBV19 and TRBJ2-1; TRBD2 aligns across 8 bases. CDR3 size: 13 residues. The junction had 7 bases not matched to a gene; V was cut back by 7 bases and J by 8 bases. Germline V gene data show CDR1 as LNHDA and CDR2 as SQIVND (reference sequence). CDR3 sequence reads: CASNPSGFDEQFF. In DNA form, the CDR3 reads TGTGCCAGTAACCCTAGCGGGTTCGATGAGCAGTTCTTC.

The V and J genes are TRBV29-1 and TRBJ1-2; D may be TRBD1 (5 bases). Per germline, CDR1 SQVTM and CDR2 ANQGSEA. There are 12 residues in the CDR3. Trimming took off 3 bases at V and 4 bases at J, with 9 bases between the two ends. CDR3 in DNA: TGCAGCGTTGAGCAGGGCAGCTATGGCTACACCTTC. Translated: CSVEQGSYGYTF.

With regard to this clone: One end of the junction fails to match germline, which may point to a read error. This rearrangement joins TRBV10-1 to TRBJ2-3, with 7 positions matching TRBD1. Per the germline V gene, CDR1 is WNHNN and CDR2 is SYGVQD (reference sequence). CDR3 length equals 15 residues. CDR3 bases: TGCGCCAGTAGTGGAAGTTCACAGGGGAAAAGGACGCAGTATTTT. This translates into CASSGSSQGKRTQYF.

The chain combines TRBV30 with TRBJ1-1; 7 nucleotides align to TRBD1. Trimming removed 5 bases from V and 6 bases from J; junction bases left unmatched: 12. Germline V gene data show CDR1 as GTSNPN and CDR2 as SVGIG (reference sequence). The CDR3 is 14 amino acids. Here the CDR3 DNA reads TGTGCCTGGGGCCGCGACCACAGGGGAGCTGAAGCTTTCTTT. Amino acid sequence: CAWGRDHRGAEAFF. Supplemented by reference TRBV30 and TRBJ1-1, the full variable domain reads SQTIHQWPATLVQPVGSPLSLECTVEGTSNPNLYWYRQAAGRGLQLLFYSVGIGQISSEVPQNLSASRPQDRQFILSSKKLLLSDSGFYLCAWGRDHRGAEAFFGQGTRLTVV.

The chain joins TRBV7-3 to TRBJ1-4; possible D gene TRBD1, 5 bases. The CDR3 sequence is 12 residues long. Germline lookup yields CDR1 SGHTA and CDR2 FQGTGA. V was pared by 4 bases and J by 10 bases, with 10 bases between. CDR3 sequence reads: CASSSRGGKLFF. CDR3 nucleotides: TGTGCCAGCAGCTCACGGGGGGGAAAACTGTTTTTT.

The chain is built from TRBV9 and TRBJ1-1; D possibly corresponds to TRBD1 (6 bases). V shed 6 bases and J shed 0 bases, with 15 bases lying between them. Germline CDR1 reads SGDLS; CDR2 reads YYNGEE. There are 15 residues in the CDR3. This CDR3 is CASTTGNLLNTEAFF. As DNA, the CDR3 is TGTGCCAGCACGACAGGCAACCTATTGAACACTGAAGCTTTCTTT.

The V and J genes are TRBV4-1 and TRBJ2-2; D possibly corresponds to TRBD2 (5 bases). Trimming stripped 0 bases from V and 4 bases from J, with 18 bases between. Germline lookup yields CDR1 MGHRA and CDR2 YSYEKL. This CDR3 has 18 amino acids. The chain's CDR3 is CASSQDLVALGVTGELFF. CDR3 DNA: TGCGCCAGCAGCCAAGATCTGGTTGCGCTCGGGGTCACCGGGGAGCTGTTTTTT.